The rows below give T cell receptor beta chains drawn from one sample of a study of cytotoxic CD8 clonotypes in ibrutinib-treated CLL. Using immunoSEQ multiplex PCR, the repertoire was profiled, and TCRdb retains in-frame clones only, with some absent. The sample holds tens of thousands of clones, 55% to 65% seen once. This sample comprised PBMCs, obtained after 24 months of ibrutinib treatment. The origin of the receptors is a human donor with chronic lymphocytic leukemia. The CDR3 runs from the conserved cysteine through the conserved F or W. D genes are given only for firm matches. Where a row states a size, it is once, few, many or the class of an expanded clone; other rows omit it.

CDR3aa: CATRTGGAYGYTF
CDR3nt: TGTGCCACGAGAACAGGGGGCGCCTATGGCTACACCTTC
d_gene: TRBD1
v_gene: TRBV28
j_gene: TRBJ1-2
abundance: -

CDR3aa: CASSQDHDRGTWTGELFF
CDR3nt: TGTGCCAGCAGCCAAGATCACGACAGGGGGACGTGGACCGGGGAGCTGTTTTTT
d_gene: TRBD1
v_gene: TRBV4-2
j_gene: TRBJ2-2
abundance: -

CDR3aa: CASSGGLPGDTIYF
CDR3nt: TGTGCCAGCAGTGGGGGCCTCCCGGGGGACACCATATATTTT
d_gene: -
v_gene: TRBV6-1
j_gene: TRBJ1-3
abundance: many

CDR3aa: CASSDGKSVSPLHF
CDR3nt: TGTGCCAGCAGTGATGGGAAATCGGTATCACCCCTCCACTTT
d_gene: -
v_gene: TRBV2
j_gene: TRBJ1-6
abundance: medium-sized

CDR3aa: CASSQSDRTYGYTF
CDR3nt: TGCGCCAGCAGCCAGTCCGACAGGACTTATGGCTACACCTTC
d_gene: -
v_gene: TRBV4-1
j_gene: TRBJ1-2
abundance: -

CDR3aa: CASSDSGGSYNEQFF
CDR3nt: TGTGCCAGCAGTGACTCCGGTGGGTCCTACAATGAGCAGTTCTTC
d_gene: -
v_gene: TRBV2
j_gene: TRBJ2-1
abundance: -

CDR3aa: CASSSGTTLSGYTF
CDR3nt: TGTGCCAGCAGTTCCGGGACAACTCTCTCGGGCTACACCTTC
d_gene: -
v_gene: TRBV6-1
j_gene: TRBJ1-2
abundance: few

CDR3aa: CASNLAGDPDTQYF
CDR3nt: TGTGCCAGCAACCTAGCGGGGGACCCAGATACGCAGTATTTT
d_gene: TRBD2
v_gene: TRBV4-2
j_gene: TRBJ2-3
abundance: once

CDR3aa: CASSPIHPNTEAFF
CDR3nt: TGTGCCAGCTCACCGATACACCCAAACACTGAAGCTTTCTTT
d_gene: -
v_gene: TRBV18
j_gene: TRBJ1-1
abundance: once

CDR3aa: CASSFFSTPSGGYTF
CDR3nt: TGCGCCAGCAGCTTTTTCTCAACTCCCAGCGGAGGCTACACCTTC
d_gene: -
v_gene: TRBV5-1
j_gene: TRBJ1-2
abundance: few

CDR3aa: CAISDLSGRVGNEQFF
CDR3nt: TGTGCCATCAGTGATTTGAGCGGTAGGGTAGGGAATGAGCAGTTCTTC
d_gene: -
v_gene: TRBV10-3
j_gene: TRBJ2-1
abundance: -

CDR3aa: CASSTDRGSGGTGELFF
CDR3nt: TGCGCCAGCAGCACGGATCGTGGGTCAGGGGGCACCGGGGAGCTGTTTTTT
d_gene: TRBD1
v_gene: TRBV5-1
j_gene: TRBJ2-2
abundance: -

CDR3aa: CASSSSEGVAEAFF
CDR3nt: TGTGCCAGCAGCTCCTCCGAGGGGGTGGCTGAAGCTTTCTTT
d_gene: -
v_gene: TRBV9
j_gene: TRBJ1-1
abundance: few

CDR3aa: CASSQEGSYGYTF
CDR3nt: TGTGCCAGCAGCCAGGAAGGCAGCTATGGCTACACCTTC
d_gene: -
v_gene: TRBV11-2
j_gene: TRBJ1-2
abundance: -

CDR3aa: CASSMGADSAAQYF
CDR3nt: TGTGCCAGTAGTATGGGGGCGGACAGTGCGGCCCAGTACTTC
d_gene: -
v_gene: TRBV19
j_gene: TRBJ2-5
abundance: -

CDR3aa: CASSTRTGGRDEQYF
CDR3nt: TGTGCCAGCAGCACCCGGACAGGGGGAAGGGACGAGCAGTACTTC
d_gene: TRBD1
v_gene: TRBV14
j_gene: TRBJ2-7
abundance: -

CDR3aa: CASSQPDRRGTEAFF
CDR3nt: TGTGCCAGCAGCCAGCCGGACCGTCGAGGGACTGAAGCTTTCTTT
d_gene: -
v_gene: TRBV5-4
j_gene: TRBJ1-1
abundance: -

CDR3aa: CASVRGEHNEQFF
CDR3nt: TGTGCCAGTGTCAGGGGTGAACACAATGAGCAGTTCTTC
d_gene: -
v_gene: TRBV7-9
j_gene: TRBJ2-1
abundance: -

CDR3aa: CASSTGTSAYEQYF
CDR3nt: TGTGCCAGCAGCACCGGGACTAGCGCATACGAGCAGTACTTC
d_gene: TRBD2
v_gene: TRBV6-5
j_gene: TRBJ2-7
abundance: -

CDR3aa: CASSLAGQPQHF
CDR3nt: TGTGCCAGCAGCTTAGCCGGTCAGCCCCAGCATTTT
d_gene: -
v_gene: TRBV7-8
j_gene: TRBJ1-5
abundance: -

CDR3aa: CASSSGRTGNNEKLFF
CDR3nt: TGTGCCAGCAGCTCCGGACGGACAGGGAATAATGAAAAACTGTTTTTT
d_gene: TRBD1
v_gene: TRBV5-4
j_gene: TRBJ1-4
abundance: once

CDR3aa: CASSQTWRETQYF
CDR3nt: TGTGCCAGTAGCCAAACATGGAGGGAGACCCAGTACTTC
d_gene: -
v_gene: TRBV19
j_gene: TRBJ2-5
abundance: -

CDR3aa: CASAPGFNSPLHF
CDR3nt: TGTGCCAGCGCTCCAGGGTTTAATTCACCCCTCCACTTT
d_gene: -
v_gene: TRBV2
j_gene: TRBJ1-6
abundance: medium-sized

CDR3aa: CASSPRGDGGQQFF
CDR3nt: TGTGCCAGCAGCCCCCGGGGGGACGGGGGGCAGCAGTTCTTC
d_gene: -
v_gene: TRBV9
j_gene: TRBJ2-1
abundance: -

CDR3aa: CASSFDRNQPQHF
CDR3nt: TGTGCCAGTAGTTTCGACCGTAATCAGCCCCAGCATTTT
d_gene: -
v_gene: TRBV19
j_gene: TRBJ1-5
abundance: -

CDR3aa: CASSSQGARNTEAFF
CDR3nt: TGTGCCAGCAGCTCGCAGGGGGCGCGAAACACTGAAGCTTTCTTT
d_gene: TRBD1
v_gene: TRBV11-2
j_gene: TRBJ1-1
abundance: -

CDR3aa: CAWSHSDRGAEAFF
CDR3nt: TGTGCCTGGAGCCACTCCGATCGGGGTGCTGAAGCTTTCTTT
d_gene: -
v_gene: TRBV30
j_gene: TRBJ1-1
abundance: -

CDR3aa: CASSQDGLFGVGGRNQPQHF
CDR3nt: TGCGCCAGCAGCCAAGATGGGCTGTTCGGGGTTGGAGGTAGGAATCAGCCCCAGCATTTT
d_gene: -
v_gene: TRBV4-1
j_gene: TRBJ1-5
abundance: few

CDR3aa: CATSRDYWGRSNTEAFF
CDR3nt: TGTGCCACCAGCAGAGATTACTGGGGGCGGTCGAACACTGAAGCTTTCTTT
d_gene: -
v_gene: TRBV15
j_gene: TRBJ1-1
abundance: -

CDR3aa: CASSLLQETHGKLFF
CDR3nt: TGCGCCAGCAGCCTCCTCCAGGAAACCCATGGAAAACTGTTTTTT
d_gene: -
v_gene: TRBV4-1
j_gene: TRBJ1-4
abundance: -

CDR3aa: CASSPAGVGDEKLFF
CDR3nt: TGTGCCAGCAGTCCGGCGGGGGTAGGTGATGAAAAACTGTTTTTT
d_gene: -
v_gene: TRBV7-9
j_gene: TRBJ1-4
abundance: -

CDR3aa: CASSAGPNNYGYTF
CDR3nt: TGCGCCAGCAGCGCGGGACCGAATAACTATGGCTACACCTTC
d_gene: -
v_gene: TRBV5-1
j_gene: TRBJ1-2
abundance: -

CDR3aa: CASSPPGGVEQFF
CDR3nt: TGTGCCAGCTCACCACCTGGTGGGGTTGAGCAGTTCTTC
d_gene: -
v_gene: TRBV18
j_gene: TRBJ2-1
abundance: -

CDR3aa: CASSPNDRANEQFF
CDR3nt: TGTGCCAGCAGCCCTAATGACAGGGCCAATGAGCAGTTCTTC
d_gene: TRBD1
v_gene: TRBV7-7
j_gene: TRBJ2-1
abundance: -

CDR3aa: CASSPPTVLFRHGYTF
CDR3nt: TGTGCCAGCAGCCCCCCCACAGTTCTCTTTAGACATGGCTACACCTTC
d_gene: -
v_gene: TRBV7-9
j_gene: TRBJ1-2
abundance: -

CDR3aa: CASSWRERVNEQFF
CDR3nt: TGTGCCAGCAGTTGGCGGGAGAGGGTTAATGAGCAGTTCTTC
d_gene: TRBD2
v_gene: TRBV2
j_gene: TRBJ2-1
abundance: -

CDR3aa: CASSYVGELVYQETQYF
CDR3nt: TGTGCCAGCAGTTACGTGGGGGAGCTGGTGTACCAAGAGACCCAGTACTTC
d_gene: -
v_gene: TRBV6-7
j_gene: TRBJ2-5
abundance: -

CDR3aa: CASSKRTSHIQYF
CDR3nt: TGTGCCAGCAGCAAAAGGACTAGCCACATTCAGTACTTC
d_gene: -
v_gene: TRBV21-1
j_gene: TRBJ2-4
abundance: -

CDR3aa: CAISESTRVYGQPQHF
CDR3nt: TGTGCCATCAGTGAGTCGACCAGGGTGTATGGTCAGCCCCAGCATTTT
d_gene: -
v_gene: TRBV10-3
j_gene: TRBJ1-5
abundance: few

CDR3aa: CASSQELSVGPQHF
CDR3nt: TGTGCCAGCAGCCAAGAACTCTCGGTGGGACCCCAGCATTTT
d_gene: -
v_gene: TRBV11-2
j_gene: TRBJ1-5
abundance: -

CDR3aa: CASSGDSYTEAFF
CDR3nt: TGCGCCAGCAGCGGGGACAGTTACACTGAAGCTTTCTTT
d_gene: TRBD1
v_gene: TRBV5-1
j_gene: TRBJ1-1
abundance: many

CDR3aa: CASSEPGSMTGRGSEKLFF
CDR3nt: TGCGCCAGCAGTGAGCCCGGGTCTATGACAGGGAGGGGTAGCGAAAAACTGTTTTTT
d_gene: TRBD1
v_gene: TRBV10-1
j_gene: TRBJ1-4
abundance: many

CDR3aa: CASSSGQWVQETQYF
CDR3nt: TGTGCCAGTAGTTCGGGACAGTGGGTCCAAGAGACCCAGTACTTC
d_gene: TRBD1
v_gene: TRBV19
j_gene: TRBJ2-5
abundance: -

CDR3aa: CASSGAIGGSRTGANVLTF
CDR3nt: TGTGCCAGCAGCGGCGCTATCGGCGGTTCCAGGACTGGGGCCAACGTCCTGACTTTC
d_gene: -
v_gene: TRBV14
j_gene: TRBJ2-6
abundance: -

CDR3aa: CASSEGETQYF
CDR3nt: TGTGCCAGCAGTGAAGGAGAGACCCAGTACTTC
d_gene: -
v_gene: TRBV6-1
j_gene: TRBJ2-5
abundance: few